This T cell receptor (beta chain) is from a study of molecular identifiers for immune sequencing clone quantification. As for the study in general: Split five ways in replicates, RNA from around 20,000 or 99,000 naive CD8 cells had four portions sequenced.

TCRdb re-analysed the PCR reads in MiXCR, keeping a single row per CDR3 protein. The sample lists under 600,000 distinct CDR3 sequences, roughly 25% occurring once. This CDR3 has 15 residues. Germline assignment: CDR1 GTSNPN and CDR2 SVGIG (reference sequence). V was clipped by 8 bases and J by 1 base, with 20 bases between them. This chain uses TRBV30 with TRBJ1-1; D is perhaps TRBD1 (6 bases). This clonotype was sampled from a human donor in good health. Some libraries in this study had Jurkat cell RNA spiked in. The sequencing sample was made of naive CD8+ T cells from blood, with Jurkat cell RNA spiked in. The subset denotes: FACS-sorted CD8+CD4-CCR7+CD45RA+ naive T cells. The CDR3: CASLGGGRTNTEAFF. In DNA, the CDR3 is TGTGCCAGTTTGGGGGGGGGCCGGACGAACACTGAAGCTTTCTTT.